The T cell receptor beta chain under discussion was sequenced for a study of tumour-infiltrating T cells in Burkitt lymphoma (dated by TCRdb to 2018 to 2020). For the wider study: TCR repertoire data were correlated with clinical outcome; productive clonality predicted overall and progression-free survival, independent of established prognosticators including age at diagnosis.

This clone came up once. It has no known antigen specificity. It has no much larger one-base neighbor in the sample; base qualities were not kept. The CDR3, cysteine through phenylalanine, is 14 amino acids long. This entry keeps only the CDR3 DNA: 42 bases, framed from base 1. The germline V gene (reference sequence) yields SEHNR for CDR1 and FQNEAQ for CDR2. Trimming costs V 1 base and J 1 base, and their ends lie 7 bases apart. Preparation of the library involved the immunoSEQ multiplex PCR assay. TCRdb stores this immuneACCESS table with in-frame sequences only. Part of the clones is absent; in the studies checked, under half of the shortfall reflects unresolved V genes, and no reason is known for the rest. Counted in this sample were roughly 15,000 clones; 30% of them appeared once. Clones ranked in the top ten supply 6.2% of the sample.

The TCR comes from a human donor with diffuse large B-cell lymphoma. The sample taken for sequencing was tumor tissue. The chain couples TRBV7-9 to TRBJ2-5, with a weak D call of TRBD1 (5 bases match). The DNA is as follows: TGTGCCAGCAGCTTAGTGACAGTCCAAGAGACCCAGTACTTC. This is translated as CASSLVTVQETQYF.